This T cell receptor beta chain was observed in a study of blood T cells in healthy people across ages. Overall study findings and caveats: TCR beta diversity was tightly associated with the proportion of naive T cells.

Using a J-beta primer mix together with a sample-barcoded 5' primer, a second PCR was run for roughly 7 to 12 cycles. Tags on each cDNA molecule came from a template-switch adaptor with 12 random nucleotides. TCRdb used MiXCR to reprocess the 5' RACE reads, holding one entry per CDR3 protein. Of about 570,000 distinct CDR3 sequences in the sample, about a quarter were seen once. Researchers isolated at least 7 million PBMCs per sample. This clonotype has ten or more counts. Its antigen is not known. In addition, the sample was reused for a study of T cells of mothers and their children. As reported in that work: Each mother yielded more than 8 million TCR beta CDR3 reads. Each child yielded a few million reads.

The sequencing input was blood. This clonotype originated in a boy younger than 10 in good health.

CDR3 loop: CASSLEGGYEQYF. Written as DNA, the CDR3 is TGCGCCAGCAGCTTGGAGGGAGGATACGAGCAGTACTTC. V is TRBV5-1 and J is TRBJ2-7, with D possibly TRBD2 on 6 matching bases. The CDR3 runs to 13 residues. V lost 0 bases to trimming and J lost 4 bases, with 8 bases between them. Germline V gene data show CDR1 as SGHRS and CDR2 as YFSETQ.